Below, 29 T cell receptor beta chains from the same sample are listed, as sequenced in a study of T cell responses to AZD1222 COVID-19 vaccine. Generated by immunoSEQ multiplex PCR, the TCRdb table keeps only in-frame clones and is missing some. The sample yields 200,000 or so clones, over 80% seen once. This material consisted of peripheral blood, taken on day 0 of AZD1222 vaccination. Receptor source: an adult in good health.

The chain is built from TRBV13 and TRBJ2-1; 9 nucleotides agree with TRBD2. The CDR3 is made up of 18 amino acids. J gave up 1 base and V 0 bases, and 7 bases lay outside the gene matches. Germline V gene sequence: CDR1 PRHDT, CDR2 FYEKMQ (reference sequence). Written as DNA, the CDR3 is TGTGCCAGCAGCTTAGGTGGCTGGGCGGGGGGGTCCTACAATGAGCAGTTCTTC. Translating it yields CASSLGGWAGGSYNEQFF.

CDR3 bases: TGTGCCAGCAGCGGAACTAGCACAGATACGCAGTATTTT. The encoded protein is CASSGTSTDTQYF. V is TRBV7-3 and J is TRBJ2-3; D gene ambiguous. This CDR3 is 13 amino acids long. Looked up from germline, CDR1 is SGHTA and CDR2 is FQGTGA. V was clipped by 5 bases and J by 0 bases, with 6 bases between them.

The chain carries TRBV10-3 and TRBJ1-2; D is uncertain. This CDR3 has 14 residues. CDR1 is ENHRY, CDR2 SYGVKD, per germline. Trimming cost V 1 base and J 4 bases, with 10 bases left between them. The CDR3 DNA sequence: TGTGCCATCAGTGAGTTATGGCAAACCTATGGCTACACCTTC. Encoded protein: CAISELWQTYGYTF.

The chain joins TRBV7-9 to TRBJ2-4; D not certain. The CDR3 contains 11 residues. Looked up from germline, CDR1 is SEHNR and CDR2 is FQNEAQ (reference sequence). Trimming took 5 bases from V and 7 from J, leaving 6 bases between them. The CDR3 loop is CASSPLNIQYF. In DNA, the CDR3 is TGTGCCAGCAGCCCCCTGAACATTCAGTACTTC.

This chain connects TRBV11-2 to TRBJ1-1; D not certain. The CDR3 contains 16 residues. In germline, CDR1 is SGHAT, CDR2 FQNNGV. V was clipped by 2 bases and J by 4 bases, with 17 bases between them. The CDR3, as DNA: TGTGCCAGCAGCTTAAGTGCCTGGAGGGAGGGCACTGAAGCTTTCTTT. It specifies CASSLSAWREGTEAFF.

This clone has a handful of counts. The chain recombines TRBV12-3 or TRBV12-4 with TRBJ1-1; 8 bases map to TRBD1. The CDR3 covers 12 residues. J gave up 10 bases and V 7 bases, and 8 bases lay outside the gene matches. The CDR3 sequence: CASTLQGAGAFF. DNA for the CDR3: TGTGCCAGCACCCTCCAGGGGGCGGGAGCTTTCTTT.

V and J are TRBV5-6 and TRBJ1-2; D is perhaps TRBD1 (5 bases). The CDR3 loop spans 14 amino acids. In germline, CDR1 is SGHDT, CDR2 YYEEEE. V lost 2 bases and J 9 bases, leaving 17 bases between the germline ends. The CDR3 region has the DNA TGTGCCAGCAGCTTAAAAGGGGCTCGATTTAGCTACACCTTC. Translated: CASSLKGARFSYTF.

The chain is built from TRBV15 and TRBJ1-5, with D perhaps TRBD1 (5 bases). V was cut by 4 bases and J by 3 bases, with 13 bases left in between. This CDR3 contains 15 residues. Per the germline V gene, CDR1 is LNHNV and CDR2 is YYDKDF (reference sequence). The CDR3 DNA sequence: TGTGCCACCAGCATGGACAAGAATAACAATCAGCCCCAGCATTTT. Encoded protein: CATSMDKNNNQPQHF. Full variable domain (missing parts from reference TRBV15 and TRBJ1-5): DAMVIQNPRYQVTQFGKPVTLSCSQTLNHNVMYWYQQKSSQAPKLLFHYYDKDFNNEADTPDNFQSRRPNTSFCFLDIRSPGLGDTAMYLCATSMDKNNNQPQHFGDGTRLSIL.

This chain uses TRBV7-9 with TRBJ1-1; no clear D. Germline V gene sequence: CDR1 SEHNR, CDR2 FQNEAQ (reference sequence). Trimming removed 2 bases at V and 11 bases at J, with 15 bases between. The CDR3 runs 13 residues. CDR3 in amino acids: CASSLPTRAEAFF. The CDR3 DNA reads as TGTGCCAGCAGCTTACCGACCCGGGCCGAGGCTTTCTTT.

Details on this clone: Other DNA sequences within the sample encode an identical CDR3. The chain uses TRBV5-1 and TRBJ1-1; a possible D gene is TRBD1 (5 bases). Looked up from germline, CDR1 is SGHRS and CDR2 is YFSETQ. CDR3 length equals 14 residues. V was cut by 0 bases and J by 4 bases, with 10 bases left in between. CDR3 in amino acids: CASSLASGGTEAFF. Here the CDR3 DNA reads TGCGCCAGCAGCTTGGCCAGCGGGGGCACTGAAGCTTTCTTT.

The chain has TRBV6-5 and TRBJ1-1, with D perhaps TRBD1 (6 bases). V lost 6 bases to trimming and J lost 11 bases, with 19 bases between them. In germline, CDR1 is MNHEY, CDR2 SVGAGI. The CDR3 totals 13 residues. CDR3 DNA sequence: TGTGCCAGCAGACAGGACAGCCGGGCGGGCGCTTTCTTT. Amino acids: CASRQDSRAGAFF.

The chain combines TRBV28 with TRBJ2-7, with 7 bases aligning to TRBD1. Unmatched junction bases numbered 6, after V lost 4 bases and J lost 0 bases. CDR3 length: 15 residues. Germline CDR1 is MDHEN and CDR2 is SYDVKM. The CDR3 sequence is CASSSGTDSSYEQYV. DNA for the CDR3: TGTGCCAGCAGTTCTGGGACAGATAGCTCCTACGAGCAGTACGTC.

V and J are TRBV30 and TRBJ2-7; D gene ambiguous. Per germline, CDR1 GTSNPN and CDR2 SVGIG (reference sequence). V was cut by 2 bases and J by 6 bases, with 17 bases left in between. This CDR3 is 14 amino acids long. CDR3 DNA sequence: TGTGCCTGGAGTCCCCTCCCAGGCGGCTCCGAGCAGTACTTC. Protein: CAWSPLPGGSEQYF.

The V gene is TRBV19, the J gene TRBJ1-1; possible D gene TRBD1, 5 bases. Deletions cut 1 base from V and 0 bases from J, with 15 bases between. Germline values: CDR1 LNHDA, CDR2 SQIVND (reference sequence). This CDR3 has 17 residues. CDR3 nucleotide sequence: TGTGCCAGTAGTATAGGATGGGTCGCAGGGTTGAACACTGAAGCTTTCTTT. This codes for CASSIGWVAGLNTEAFF.

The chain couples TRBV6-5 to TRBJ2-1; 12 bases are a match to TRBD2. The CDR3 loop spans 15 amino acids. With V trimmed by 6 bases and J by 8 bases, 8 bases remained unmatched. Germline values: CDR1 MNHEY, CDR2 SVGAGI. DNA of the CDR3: TGTGCCAGCAGAGACGGACTAGCGGGACTCGATGAGCAGTTCTTC. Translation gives CASRDGLAGLDEQFF.

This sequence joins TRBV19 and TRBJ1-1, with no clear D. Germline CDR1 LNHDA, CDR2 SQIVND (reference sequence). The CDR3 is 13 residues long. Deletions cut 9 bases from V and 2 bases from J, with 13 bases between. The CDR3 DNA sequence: TGTGCCAGCAGGCCCTCCTACAACACTGAAGCTTTCTTT. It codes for CASRPSYNTEAFF.

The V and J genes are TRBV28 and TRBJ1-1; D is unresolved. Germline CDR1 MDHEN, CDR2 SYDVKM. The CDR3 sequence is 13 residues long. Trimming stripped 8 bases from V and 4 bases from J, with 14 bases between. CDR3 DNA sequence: TGTGCCAGCCGAACGGCGGGCGTCACTGAAGCTTTCTTT. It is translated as CASRTAGVTEAFF. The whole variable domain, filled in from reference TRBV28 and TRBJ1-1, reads DVKVTQSSRYLVKRTGEKVFLECVQDMDHENMFWYRQDPGLGLRLIYFSYDVKMKEKGDIPEGYSVSREKKERFSLILESASTNQTSMYLCASRTAGVTEAFFGQGTRLTVV.

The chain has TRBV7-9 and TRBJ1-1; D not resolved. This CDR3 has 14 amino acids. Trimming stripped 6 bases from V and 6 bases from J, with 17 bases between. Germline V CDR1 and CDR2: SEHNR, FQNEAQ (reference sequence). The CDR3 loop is CASSPIAQVPEAFF. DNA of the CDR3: TGTGCCAGCAGTCCCATCGCGCAGGTTCCTGAAGCTTTCTTT.

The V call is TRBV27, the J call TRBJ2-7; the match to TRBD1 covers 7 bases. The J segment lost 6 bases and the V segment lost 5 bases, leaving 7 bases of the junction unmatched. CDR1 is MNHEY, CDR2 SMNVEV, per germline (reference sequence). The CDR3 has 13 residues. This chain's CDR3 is CASSNRGSGEQYF. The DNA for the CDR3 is TGTGCCAGCAGTAACAGGGGATCGGGCGAGCAGTACTTC.

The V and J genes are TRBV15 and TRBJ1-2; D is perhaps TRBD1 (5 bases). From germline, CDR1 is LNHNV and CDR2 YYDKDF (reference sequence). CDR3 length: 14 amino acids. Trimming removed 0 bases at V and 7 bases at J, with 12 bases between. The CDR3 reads CATSRDFRGGGYTF. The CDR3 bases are TGTGCCACCAGCAGAGATTTTAGGGGAGGTGGCTACACCTTC.

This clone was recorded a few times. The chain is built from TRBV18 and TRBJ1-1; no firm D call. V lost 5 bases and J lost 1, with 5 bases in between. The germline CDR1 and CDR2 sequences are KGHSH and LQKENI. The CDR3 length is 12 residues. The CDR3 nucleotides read TGTGCCAGCTCAACAGCGAACACTGAAGCTTTCTTT. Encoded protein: CASSTANTEAFF. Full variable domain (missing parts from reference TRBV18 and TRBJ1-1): NAGVMQNPRHLVRRRGQEARLRCSPMKGHSHVYWYRQLPEEGLKFMVYLQKENIIDESGMPKERFSAEFPKEGPSILRIQQVVRGDSAAYFCASSTANTEAFFGQGTRLTVV.

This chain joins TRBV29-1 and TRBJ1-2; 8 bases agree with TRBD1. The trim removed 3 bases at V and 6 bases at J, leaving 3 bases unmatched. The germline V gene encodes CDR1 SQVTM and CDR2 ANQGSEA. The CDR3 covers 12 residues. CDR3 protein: CSVDAGGNGYTF. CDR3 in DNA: TGCAGCGTTGATGCAGGGGGCAATGGCTACACCTTC.

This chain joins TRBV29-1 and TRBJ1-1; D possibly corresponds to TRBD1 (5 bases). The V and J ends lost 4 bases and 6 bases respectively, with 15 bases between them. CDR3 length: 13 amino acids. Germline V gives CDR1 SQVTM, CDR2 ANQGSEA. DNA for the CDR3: TGCAGCGTTGTACGGCCCGGGGGTGCTGAAGCTTTCTTT. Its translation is CSVVRPGGAEAFF.

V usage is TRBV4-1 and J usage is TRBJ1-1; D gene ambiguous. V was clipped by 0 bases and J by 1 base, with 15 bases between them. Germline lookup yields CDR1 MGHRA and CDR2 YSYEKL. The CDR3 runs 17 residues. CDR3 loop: CASSQDRGRGTNTEAFF. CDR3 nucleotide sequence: TGCGCCAGCAGCCAAGATCGAGGACGAGGAACGAACACTGAAGCTTTCTTT.

CDR3 amino acids: CASSTRQYSDGYTF. DNA of the CDR3: TGTGCCAGCAGTACTCGACAGTACTCCGATGGCTACACCTTC. This chain joins TRBV28 and TRBJ1-2; possibly TRBD1 for D (5 bases). The V end was cut by 5 bases, the J end by 6 bases, with 16 bases between. CDR1 MDHEN and CDR2 SYDVKM come from the germline V gene. The CDR3 length is 14 residues.

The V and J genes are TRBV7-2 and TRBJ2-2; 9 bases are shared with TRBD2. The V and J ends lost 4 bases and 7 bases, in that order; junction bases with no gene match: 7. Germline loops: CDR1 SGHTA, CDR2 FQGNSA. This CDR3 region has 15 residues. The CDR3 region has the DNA TGTGCCAGCAGCTCCTTAGCGGGAGCGGTCGGGGAGCTGTTTTTT. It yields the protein CASSSLAGAVGELFF.

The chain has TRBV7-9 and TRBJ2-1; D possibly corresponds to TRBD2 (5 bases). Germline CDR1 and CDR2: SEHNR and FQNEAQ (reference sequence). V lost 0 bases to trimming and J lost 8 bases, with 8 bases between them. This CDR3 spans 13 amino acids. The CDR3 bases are TGTGCCAGCAGCTTAGCGGGAGCCGATGAGCAGTTCTTC. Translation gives CASSLAGADEQFF.

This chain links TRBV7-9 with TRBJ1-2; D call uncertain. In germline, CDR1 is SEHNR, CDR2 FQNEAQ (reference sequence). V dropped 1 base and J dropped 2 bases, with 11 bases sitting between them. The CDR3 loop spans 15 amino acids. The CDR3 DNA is TGTGCCAGCAGCTTAGATTCAGGAGCCAACTATGGCTACACCTTC. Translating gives CASSLDSGANYGYTF.

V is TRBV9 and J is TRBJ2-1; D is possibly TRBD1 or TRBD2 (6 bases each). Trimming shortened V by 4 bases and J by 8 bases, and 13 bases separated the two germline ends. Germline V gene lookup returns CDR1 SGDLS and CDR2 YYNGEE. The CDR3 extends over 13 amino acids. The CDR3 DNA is TGTGCCAGCAGCCAGAGGGGGGACGATGAGCAGTTCTTC. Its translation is CASSQRGDDEQFF.